This T cell receptor beta chain is drawn from a study of cytomegalovirus exposure and HLA in healthy donors. Study as a whole: Findings of an earlier analysis included about 120 million unique TCR beta sequences from 170 million or so T cells. Regarding the study as a whole: Prediction of most subjects' HLA-A and HLA-B alleles by TCR beta sequences was reportedly accurate.

In the case of this clone: The antigen is not known.

Germline CDR1 and CDR2: SGHRS and YFSETQ. The V gene lost 0 bases and the J gene lost 8 bases, with 5 bases spanning the gap. This CDR3 has 12 amino acids. PCR primers comprised 60 Vbeta and 13 Jbeta primers. The repertoire was sequenced with immunoSEQ multiplex PCR; TCRdb's copy has only in-frame clones and lacks some. The sample has about 200,000 clones; roughly four fifths are singletons. This sequence originates from a man aged 40-49 years in good health and CMV-seropositive. The rearrangement uses TRBV5-1 and TRBJ2-2; D unresolved. The sequenced sample consisted of PBMCs. DNA for the CDR3: TGCGCCAGCAGCTTGGAATCGGGGGAGCTGTTTTTT. It translates to CASSLESGELFF.